The next 14 T cell receptor beta chains were all read from a single sample in a study of blood T cell repertoires in COVID-19. Libraries were prepared by immunoSEQ multiplex PCR; TCRdb keeps only in-frame clonotypes and omits some of them. The sample has approximately 140,000 clones; roughly 76% are singletons. Sequences were obtained from peripheral blood. The source is a human donor with acute or convalescent COVID-19. The donor label of this sample is uncertain.

The chain joins TRBV10-3 to TRBJ2-1; 7 bases fit TRBD2. This CDR3 contains 16 residues. V was pared by 2 bases and J by 4 bases, with 8 bases of the junction left unmatched. CDR1 is ENHRY, CDR2 SYGVKD, per germline. The CDR3: CAISETIAGAYNEQFF. For the CDR3, the DNA is TGTGCCATCAGTGAGACTATAGCGGGCGCTTACAATGAGCAGTTCTTC.

The chain couples TRBV9 to TRBJ1-1, with TRBD1 identical over 8 bases. V lost 5 bases and J lost 1; bases outside the gene matches: 7. The CDR3 has 15 residues. Germline CDR1 and CDR2: SGDLS and YYNGEE. CDR3 sequence reads: CASRPPGQENTEAFF. The CDR3 DNA sequence: TGTGCCAGCAGGCCCCCGGGACAGGAGAACACTGAAGCTTTCTTT.

The genes are TRBV6-5 and TRBJ1-5; D not certain. The CDR3 length is 13 residues. From germline, CDR1 is MNHEY and CDR2 SVGAGI. V shed 2 bases and J shed 8 bases, with 10 bases lying between them. CDR3 DNA: TGTGCCAGCAGTTACGCAGTGCAGGAGCCCCAGCATTTT. Residues: CASSYAVQEPQHF.

This clone was seen ten or more times. This sequence joins TRBV18 and TRBJ1-5; TRBD1 might be the D (5 bases). With 6 bases removed from V and 3 bases from J, the gap between germline ends came to 12 bases. The germline gives CDR1 KGHSH, CDR2 LQKENI. CDR3 length: 14 residues. This chain's CDR3 is CASSRGGVNQPQHF. CDR3 nucleotides: TGTGCCAGCTCTCGGGGGGGTGTCAATCAGCCCCAGCATTTT.

This clone was counted a few times. This rearrangement joins TRBV15 to TRBJ1-6; D ambiguous. The CDR3 covers 14 residues. The germline V and J ends were trimmed by 1 base and 9 bases, with 10 bases remaining between them. Looked up from germline, CDR1 is LNHNV and CDR2 is YYDKDF (reference sequence). CDR3 residues: CATSRGGSLSPLHF. The CDR3 bases are TGTGCCACCAGCAGAGGCGGGTCTCTTTCACCCCTCCACTTT.

The chain employs TRBV5-6 and TRBJ1-2; D is possibly TRBD1 (5 bases). The V and J ends lost 5 bases and 7 bases respectively, with 15 bases between them. The V gene's germline CDR1 is SGHDT and CDR2 YYEEEE. The CDR3 totals 13 residues. The DNA for the CDR3 is TGTGCCAGCAGTACTACAGGAATGAGTGGCTACACCTTC. Translating gives CASSTTGMSGYTF.

The chain has TRBV12-3 or TRBV12-4 and TRBJ1-4; 10 bases map to TRBD1. The CDR3 runs 13 residues. V lost 9 bases, J lost 8 bases, and 6 bases stayed unmatched. CDR3 sequence reads: CASPGQGTEKLFF. The CDR3 DNA reads as TGTGCCAGTCCGGGACAGGGGACCGAAAAACTGTTTTTT.

The rearrangement uses TRBV6-1 and TRBJ2-1, with 7 positions matching TRBD1. Germline CDR1 reads MNHNS; CDR2 reads SASEGT. The CDR3 spans 16 residues. After removal of 4 bases from V and 6 bases from J, the junction contained 12 bases not matched to a gene. For the CDR3, the DNA is TGTGCCAGCAGTGGGGTTCGTTTAGGGACAGTCAATGAGCAGTTCTTC. This codes for CASSGVRLGTVNEQFF.

The chain joins TRBV27 to TRBJ1-5; 7 positions agree with TRBD1. With 11 bases clipped from V and 7 bases from J, the junction kept 17 bases outside the gene matches. The germline V gene encodes CDR1 MNHEY and CDR2 SMNVEV (reference sequence). This CDR3 spans 15 amino acids. The CDR3 here is CAAGNIDREKQPQHF. The CDR3 nucleotides read TGTGCCGCCGGCAACATCGACAGGGAAAAGCAGCCCCAGCATTTT.

The chain has TRBV19 and TRBJ2-5; 7 positions match TRBD1. The CDR3 length is 15 residues. J gave up 3 bases and V 6 bases, and 10 bases lay outside the gene matches. CDR1 is LNHDA and CDR2 is SQIVND in the germline V gene (reference sequence). This CDR3 is CASSPPRGREETQYF. The CDR3 DNA follows: TGTGCCAGTAGCCCCCCGAGGGGGCGCGAAGAGACCCAGTACTTC.

The chain has TRBV20-1 and TRBJ2-3, with D hard to call. Trimming pared 6 bases from V and 5 bases from J, leaving 9 bases between. CDR3 size: 11 residues. Germline loops: CDR1 DFQATT, CDR2 SNEGSKA (reference sequence). The CDR3 loop reads CSALYGDTQYF. Written as DNA, the CDR3 is TGCAGTGCCCTATACGGAGATACGCAGTATTTT.

This clone was seen a handful of times. The chain links TRBV2 to TRBJ2-7, with D unclear. The CDR3 totals 14 residues. Trimming took 3 bases from V and 5 from J, leaving 14 bases between them. Looked up from germline, CDR1 is SNHLY and CDR2 is FYNNEI. CDR3 in DNA: TGTGCCAGCAGTGATTCTGCAGGTTTGAACGAGCAGTACGTC. Protein sequence: CASSDSAGLNEQYV.

This clone was recorded a few times. The rearrangement joins TRBV5-1 to TRBJ1-6; D unresolved. The CDR3 extends over 11 amino acids. CDR1 is SGHRS and CDR2 is YFSETQ in the germline V gene. V shed 0 bases and J shed 13 bases, with 5 bases lying between them. This chain's CDR3 is CASSLDPPLHF. CDR3 sequence (DNA): TGCGCCAGCAGCTTGGATCCGCCCCTCCACTTT. The complete variable domain, with remaining parts taken from reference TRBV5-1 and TRBJ1-6, reads KAGVTQTPRYLIKTRGQQVTLSCSPISGHRSVSWYQQTPGQGLQFLFEYFSETQRNKGNFPGRFSGRQFSNSRSEMNVSTLELGDSALYLCASSLDPPLHFGNGTRLTVT.

V gene TRBV21-1 combines with J gene TRBJ2-7; the table gives TRBD2 as D, unverified against the DNA. TRBV21-1 is labeled a pseudogene. This CDR3 spans 12 amino acids. The CDR3 loop reads CASTGGLYEQYV. In nucleotides, the CDR3 is TGTGCCAGCACGGGGGGTCTCTACGAGCAGTACGTC.